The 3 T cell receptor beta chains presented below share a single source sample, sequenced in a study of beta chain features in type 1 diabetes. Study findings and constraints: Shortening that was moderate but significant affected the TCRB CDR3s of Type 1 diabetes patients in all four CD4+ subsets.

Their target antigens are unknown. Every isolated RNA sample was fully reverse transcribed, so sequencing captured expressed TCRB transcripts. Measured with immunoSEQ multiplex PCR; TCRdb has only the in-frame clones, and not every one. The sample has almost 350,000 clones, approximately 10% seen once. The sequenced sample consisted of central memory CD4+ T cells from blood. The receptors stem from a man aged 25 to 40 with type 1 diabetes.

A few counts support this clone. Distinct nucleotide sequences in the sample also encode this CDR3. CDR3 region: CASSPSTDTQYF. The CDR3 DNA reads TGTGCCAGCTCACCGAGCACAGATACGCAGTATTTT. The rearrangement uses TRBV18 and TRBJ2-3, with D unresolved. Per germline, CDR1 KGHSH and CDR2 LQKENI. CDR3 length: 12 residues. Trimming cost V 3 bases and J 0 bases, with 1 base left between them.

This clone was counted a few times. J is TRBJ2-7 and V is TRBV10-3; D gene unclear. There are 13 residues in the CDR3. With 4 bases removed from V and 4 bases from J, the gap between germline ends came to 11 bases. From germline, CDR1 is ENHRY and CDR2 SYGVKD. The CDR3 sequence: CAISVRRAYEQYF. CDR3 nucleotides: TGTGCCATCAGTGTTAGAAGGGCATACGAGCAGTACTTC.

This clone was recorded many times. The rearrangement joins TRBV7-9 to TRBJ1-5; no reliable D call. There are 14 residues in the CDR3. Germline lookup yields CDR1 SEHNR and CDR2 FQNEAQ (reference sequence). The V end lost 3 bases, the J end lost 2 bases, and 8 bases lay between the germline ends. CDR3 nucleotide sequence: TGTGCCAGCAGCTTGGACGCAGGCAATCAGCCCCAGCATTTT. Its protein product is CASSLDAGNQPQHF.